This T cell receptor beta chain came from a study of shared clonotypes between healthy human individuals. Study-wide results and caveats: Approximately 5% was the fraction of naive CD4 clonotypes found shared across a few donors.

This CDR3 is 11 amino acids long. The V and J ends lost 7 bases and 5 bases respectively, with 11 bases between them. Germline-derived CDR1 and CDR2 are SQVTM and ANQGSEA. This clone occurred a few times. What it recognizes is unknown. A roughly 200 ng quantity of DNA, 25,000 to 35,000 T cell genomes, went into the sorted-subset replicate PCRs. Libraries were prepared by immunoSEQ multiplex PCR; TCRdb keeps only in-frame clonotypes and omits some of them. This sample carries 170,000 or so clones, approximately 60% of them seen once, and the ten largest clones take roughly 10%. The V gene is TRBV29-1, the J gene TRBJ2-5; D perhaps matches TRBD2 (5 bases). Sequencing used memory CD4+ T cells sorted from blood. Subset noted: CD45RA-negative fraction. This clonotype was obtained from a man aged 30 to 45 in good health. The CDR3, as DNA: TGCAGCGAGATAACGGGGGAGACCCAGTACTTC. It translates to CSEITGETQYF.